This TCR beta chain was recorded in a study of blood T cell repertoires in COVID-19. Germline assignment: CDR1 SGHDT and CDR2 YYEEEE. This CDR3 comprises 15 residues. This clone showed up just once. The germline gene is not matched at one end of the junction; a read error may be the cause. Sequencing was performed with immunoSEQ multiplex PCR; in TCRdb, only in-frame clones are kept and a portion is missing. The repertoire holds under 400,000 clones, with around 87% as singletons. Input material: peripheral blood. The source is a woman aged 30 to 39 with COVID-19, enrolled during active disease. The J gene is TRBJ2-1, the V gene TRBV5-6; the match to TRBD1 covers 7 bases. The CDR3 sequence: CASSLVGQVINEQFF. In DNA, the CDR3 is TGTGCCAGCAGTTTGGTTGGACAGGTAATCAATGAGCAGTTCTTC.